These 17 T cell receptor beta chains originate from one sample sequenced in a study of blood T cell repertoires in COVID-19. Profiling relied on immunoSEQ multiplex PCR, and the TCRdb table lists in-frame clones only, not all of them. This sample has 110,000 or so clones, with about two thirds found just once. Sequenced sample: peripheral blood. The receptors stem from a woman in her thirties or forties with acute or convalescent COVID-19.

This chain uses TRBV4-1 with TRBJ1-2; D is ambiguous. Per germline, CDR1 MGHRA and CDR2 YSYEKL. The CDR3 extends over 14 amino acids. Trimming cost V 1 base and J 4 bases, with 10 bases left between them. The CDR3 sequence: CASSQVERSYGYTF. As DNA, the CDR3 is TGCGCCAGCAGCCAAGTGGAACGGAGCTATGGCTACACCTTC.

In its sample, this clone was seen once. The chain uses TRBV2 and TRBJ1-2, with TRBD1 matching 7 bases. Trimming removed 10 bases from V and 8 bases from J; junction bases left unmatched: 16. Looked up from germline, CDR1 is SNHLY and CDR2 is FYNNEI. This CDR3 is built from 14 residues. CDR3 sequence: CATRGGGEELGYTF. The CDR3 nucleotides read TGTGCCACCCGAGGAGGGGGCGAGGAACTAGGCTACACCTTC.

There are a few counts of this clone. V and J are TRBV5-4 and TRBJ2-1, with TRBD2 identical over 10 bases. The CDR3 has 12 amino acids. With 3 bases clipped from V and 15 bases from J, the junction kept 6 bases outside the gene matches. Germline assignment: CDR1 SGHNT and CDR2 YYREEE (reference sequence). Written as DNA, the CDR3 is TGTGCCAGCAGCTACAGCGGGGGGGATACGTTCTTC. Translated, it gives CASSYSGGDTFF.

The chain recombines TRBV24-1 with TRBJ2-2, with 11 bases matching TRBD2. Germline V gives CDR1 KGHDR, CDR2 SFDVKD. V was clipped by 4 bases and J by 4 bases; unmatched bases: 7. The length of the CDR3 is 17 residues. CDR3 region: CATSDPTSGGSTGELFF. Here the CDR3 DNA reads TGTGCCACCAGTGACCCCACTAGCGGGGGAAGCACCGGGGAGCTGTTTTTT.

This clone was seen ten or more times. This sequence joins TRBV3-1 (or the pseudogene TRBV3-2) and TRBJ2-7, with D possibly TRBD1 on 5 matching bases. The CDR3 contains 13 residues. Trimming pared 0 bases from V and 2 bases from J, leaving 5 bases between. Germline V CDR1 and CDR2: LGHDT, YNNKEL (reference sequence). CDR3: CASSQEGPYEQYF. The CDR3 DNA reads as TGTGCCAGCAGCCAAGAGGGGCCCTACGAGCAGTACTTC.

The V and J genes are TRBV5-6 and TRBJ2-2, with a weak D call TRBD1 (6 bases). The germline V and J ends were trimmed by 4 bases and 9 bases, with 22 bases remaining between them. Germline assignment: CDR1 SGHDT and CDR2 YYEEEE. This CDR3 spans 16 amino acids. CDR3 DNA sequence: TGTGCCAGCAGCACCCGACAGCAGACAGGACGTAGGGAGCTGTTTTTT. Translated: CASSTRQQTGRRELFF.

The V gene is TRBV4-3, the J gene TRBJ2-5; 16 bases map to TRBD2. Germline CDR1 LGHNA, CDR2 YSLEER. V gave up 3 bases and J gave up 5 bases; unmatched junction bases: 3. The CDR3 has 16 amino acids. The CDR3 is CASSQGLAGGPETQYF. CDR3 bases: TGCGCCAGCAGCCAGGGACTAGCGGGGGGGCCTGAGACCCAGTACTTC.

The chain carries TRBV28 and TRBJ2-1, with TRBD1 matching 10 bases. Germline V gene sequence: CDR1 MDHEN, CDR2 SYDVKM. This CDR3 contains 16 residues. With V trimmed by 3 bases and J by 5 bases, 7 bases remained unmatched. For the CDR3, the DNA is TGTGCCAGCAGTTTCCGACAGGGGGCCCTAGACAATGAGCAGTTCTTC. Its translation: CASSFRQGALDNEQFF.

The chain is built from TRBV5-1 and TRBJ1-1, with a tentative D call TRBD1 (6 bases). Per the germline V gene, CDR1 is SGHRS and CDR2 is YFSETQ. V was trimmed by 3 bases and J by 5 bases, leaving 11 bases between them. CDR3 length: 13 residues. Here the CDR3 DNA reads TGCGCCAGCAGCTCCAGGGGATTAACTGAAGCTTTCTTT. Translation gives CASSSRGLTEAFF. The full variable domain, completed using reference TRBV5-1 and TRBJ1-1, is KAGVTQTPRYLIKTRGQQVTLSCSPISGHRSVSWYQQTPGQGLQFLFEYFSETQRNKGNFPGRFSGRQFSNSRSEMNVSTLELGDSALYLCASSSRGLTEAFFGQGTRLTVV.

The V call is TRBV28, the J call TRBJ1-6, with 8 bases matching TRBD1. This CDR3 has 14 amino acids. Germline CDR1 and CDR2: MDHEN and SYDVKM. V lost 5 bases, J lost 8 bases, and 5 bases stayed unmatched. This CDR3 reads CASSVGTGYSPLHF. CDR3 DNA sequence: TGTGCCAGCAGTGTGGGGACAGGTTATTCACCCCTCCACTTT.

This clone was observed a few times. The V and J genes are TRBV7-9 and TRBJ2-2; D gene uncertain. This CDR3 is 15 amino acids long. V was clipped by 7 bases and J by 0 bases, with 12 bases between them. Germline CDR1 reads SEHNR; CDR2 reads FQNEAQ (reference sequence). CDR3 nucleotide sequence: TGTGCCAGCACCCGAGCGAATACGAACACCGGGGAGCTGTTTTTT. This encodes CASTRANTNTGELFF.

This clone was counted between two and nine times. For the CDR3, the DNA is TGTGCCAGCACCTCTAGTTGGCGGGGGTCCCAAGAGACCCAGTACTTC. Protein: CASTSSWRGSQETQYF. This chain joins TRBV28 and TRBJ2-5, with 7 bases matching TRBD2. The CDR3 is 16 residues long. Germline values: CDR1 MDHEN, CDR2 SYDVKM. J was trimmed by 1 base and V by 7 bases; bases with no gene match: 12. Full variable domain (rest looked up from reference TRBV28 and TRBJ2-5): DVKVTQSSRYLVKRTGEKVFLECVQDMDHENMFWYRQDPGLGLRLIYFSYDVKMKEKGDIPEGYSVSREKKERFSLILESASTNQTSMYLCASTSSWRGSQETQYFGPGTRLLVL.

The gene calls are TRBV19 and TRBJ2-5, with 7 bases identical to TRBD1. Germline loops: CDR1 LNHDA, CDR2 SQIVND (reference sequence). The CDR3 runs 15 residues. V trimming: 5 bases; J trimming: 4 bases; junction bases outside the gene matches: 10. The CDR3 sequence is CASSARQGSGETQYF. CDR3 DNA: TGTGCCAGTAGTGCCCGACAGGGTTCCGGAGAGACCCAGTACTTC.

The chain uses TRBV7-2 and TRBJ2-6; 8 bases are a match to TRBD1. The germline gives CDR1 SGHTA, CDR2 FQGNSA. The J segment lost 0 bases and the V segment lost 5 bases, leaving 6 bases of the junction unmatched. This CDR3 comprises 17 residues. CDR3 DNA sequence: TGTGCCAGCAGCCGGGACAGGCCTCTCTCTGGGGCCAACGTCCTGACTTTC. It encodes CASSRDRPLSGANVLTF. The variable domain in full, with the rest retrieved from reference TRBV7-2 and TRBJ2-6, is GAGVSQSPSNKVTEKGKDVELRCDPISGHTALYWYRQSLGQGLEFLIYFQGNSAPDKSGLPSDRFSAERTGGSVSTLTIQRTQQEDSAVYLCASSRDRPLSGANVLTFGAGSRLTVL.

This chain joins TRBV28 and TRBJ1-5; 9 positions agree with TRBD1. CDR3 size: 17 residues. The junction had 8 bases not matched to a gene; V was cut back by 5 bases and J by 0 bases. Germline V gene lookup returns CDR1 MDHEN and CDR2 SYDVKM. The CDR3 DNA sequence: TGTGCCAGCAGTACACCCGGGACAGGGTATAGCAATCAGCCCCAGCATTTT. Its translation: CASSTPGTGYSNQPQHF.

This clone occurred many times. The genes are TRBV2 and TRBJ1-4; tentative D call: TRBD1 (5 bases). The germline V gene has CDR1 SNHLY and CDR2 FYNNEI. The V and J ends lost 7 bases and 2 bases respectively, with 11 bases between them. The CDR3 is made up of 14 amino acids. CDR3 DNA sequence: TGTGCCAGCATTACAGGCCGTACTAATGAAAAACTGTTTTTT. Protein: CASITGRTNEKLFF.

The chain combines TRBV4-3 with TRBJ2-5; a possible D gene is TRBD2 (5 bases). The CDR3 is 14 amino acids. Between the trimmed V and J ends, which lost 1 base and 7 bases, there was a span of 13 bases. Looked up from germline, CDR1 is LGHNA and CDR2 is YSLEER. CDR3 region: CASSQVRLEGTQYF. Written as DNA, the CDR3 is TGCGCCAGCAGCCAAGTGCGATTAGAGGGGACCCAGTACTTC.